Shown below are 18 T cell receptor beta chains from a single sample sequenced in a study of T cell responses to AZD1222 COVID-19 vaccine. The repertoire was sequenced with immunoSEQ multiplex PCR; TCRdb's copy has only in-frame clones and lacks some. This sample has over 85,000 clones; approximately 91% occur once, and the top ten carry more than 15%. Specimen: peripheral blood, collected 28 days after the second AZD1222 dose. The receptors were sampled from an adult who received the AZD1222 COVID-19 vaccine.

This clone showed up just once. The chain joins TRBV10-1 to TRBJ2-1, with D hard to call. Germline lookup yields CDR1 WNHNN and CDR2 SYGVQD (reference sequence). V lost 5 bases and J 10 bases, leaving 9 bases between the germline ends. The CDR3 sequence is 11 residues long. CDR3 residues: CASSPFHEQFF. CDR3 DNA: TGCGCCAGCAGTCCCTTTCACGAGCAGTTCTTC.

The DNA of the CDR3 is TGTGCCAGCAGTGACCCCAATCGAAGTATTGGAAACACCATATATTTT. This codes for CASSDPNRSIGNTIYF. The chain has TRBV6-1 and TRBJ1-3; D unresolved. This CDR3 region has 16 residues. The germline gives CDR1 MNHNS, CDR2 SASEGT. V lost 3 bases to trimming and J lost 3 bases, with 15 bases between them.

This clone has just one count. J is TRBJ2-4 and V is TRBV15, with D unclear. Germline V gene data show CDR1 as LNHNV and CDR2 as YYDKDF (reference sequence). V was trimmed by 0 bases and J by 0 bases, leaving 9 bases between them. The CDR3 is 16 amino acids. CDR3 in DNA: TGTGCCACCAGCAGAGATTGGAGCCTAGCCAAAAACATTCAGTACTTC. Residues: CATSRDWSLAKNIQYF.

The gene calls are TRBV5-4 and TRBJ1-2; tentative D call: TRBD1 (5 bases). The germline CDR1 and CDR2 sequences are SGHNT and YYREEE (reference sequence). The CDR3 is made up of 13 amino acids. The germline V and J ends were trimmed by 2 bases and 8 bases, with 13 bases remaining between them. The CDR3 sequence: CASSFSGFGGYTF. In DNA form, the CDR3 reads TGTGCCAGCAGCTTCTCAGGGTTTGGAGGCTACACCTTC.

V gene TRBV11-1 combines with J gene TRBJ2-1; D is possibly TRBD1 (6 bases). The V and J ends lost 2 bases and 9 bases respectively, with 17 bases between them. This CDR3 region has 15 residues. Germline lookup yields CDR1 SGHAT and CDR2 FQDESV (reference sequence). CDR3 protein: CASSLSASRGSEQFF. DNA for the CDR3: TGTGCCAGCAGCTTAAGCGCCTCTAGGGGGAGTGAGCAGTTCTTC.

This chain links TRBV19 with TRBJ2-7; TRBD2 matches at 7 bases. The CDR3 length is 13 residues. V dropped 6 bases and J dropped 3; count of bases not matched to a gene: 5. Germline lookup yields CDR1 LNHDA and CDR2 SQIVND (reference sequence). CDR3 in amino acids: CASSPRTSYEQYF. The CDR3 DNA is TGTGCCAGTAGCCCCCGGACTAGCTACGAGCAGTACTTC.

The V and J genes are TRBV6-5 and TRBJ1-2, with 7 bases identical to TRBD1. V gave up 7 bases and J gave up 4 bases; unmatched junction bases: 6. The CDR3 has 13 amino acids. Germline V gene sequence: CDR1 MNHEY, CDR2 SVGAGI. The CDR3, as DNA: TGTGCCAGCACCGAGGGGACAGCCTATGGCTACACCTTC. This codes for CASTEGTAYGYTF.

The chain carries TRBV5-5 and TRBJ1-1; possibly TRBD1 for D (6 bases). CDR3 size: 15 residues. The germline V gene encodes CDR1 SGHKS and CDR2 YYEKEE (reference sequence). V shed 5 bases and J shed 2 bases, with 16 bases lying between them. Here the CDR3 DNA reads TGTGCCAGCAGGGCCCCGGACAGCCAAAACACTGAAGCTTTCTTT. Protein product: CASRAPDSQNTEAFF. The variable domain in full, completed from reference TRBV5-5 and TRBJ1-1, reads DAGVTQSPTHLIKTRGQQVTLRCSPISGHKSVSWYQQVLGQGPQFIFQYYEKEERGRGNFPDRFSARQFPNYSSELNVNALLLGDSALYLCASRAPDSQNTEAFFGQGTRLTVV.

The chain couples TRBV3-1 (or the pseudogene TRBV3-2) to TRBJ2-4; D could derive from TRBD1 or TRBD2 (5 bases each). Germline values: CDR1 LGHDT, CDR2 YNNKEL (reference sequence). The germline V and J ends were trimmed by 4 bases and 1 base, with 14 bases remaining between them. The CDR3 spans 16 residues. CDR3 sequence: CASSRGAAPAKNIQYF. In DNA, the CDR3 is TGTGCCAGCAGCCGAGGGGCCGCCCCGGCCAAAAACATTCAGTACTTC.

This clone was seen a handful of times. The genes are TRBV4-2 and TRBJ1-2; 9 bases fit TRBD1. The CDR3 consists of 13 residues. The trim removed 4 bases at V and 6 bases at J, leaving 3 bases unmatched. CDR1 and CDR2 from the germline V gene are LGHNA and YNFKEQ. Here the CDR3 reads CASSPRDRDGYTF. DNA of the CDR3: TGTGCCAGCAGCCCCCGGGACAGGGATGGCTACACCTTC.

The J gene is TRBJ1-1, the V gene TRBV7-9, with D possibly being TRBD1 (5 bases). The germline CDR1 and CDR2 sequences are SEHNR and FQNEAQ (reference sequence). The CDR3 length is 16 residues. The V end was cut by 5 bases, the J end by 1 base, with 17 bases between. The CDR3 protein is CASSPTRTGSNTEAFF. The CDR3 nucleotides read TGTGCCAGCAGCCCTACGCGTACAGGCTCGAACACTGAAGCTTTCTTT.

Written as DNA, the CDR3 is TGTGCCAGCAGTAGAAGATTTGGGAATGAGCAGTTCTTC. Translated: CASSRRFGNEQFF. The chain combines TRBV6-5 with TRBJ2-1; no clear D gene. CDR3 length equals 13 residues. Germline-derived CDR1 and CDR2 are MNHEY and SVGAGI. V was cut by 5 bases and J by 7 bases, with 12 bases left in between.

The chain uses TRBV18 and TRBJ1-1; D unresolved. The germline V gene has CDR1 KGHSH and CDR2 LQKENI. V was clipped by 4 bases and J by 5 bases, with 17 bases between them. This CDR3 is built from 15 residues. The CDR3: CASSLGPGQNTEAFF. The CDR3 DNA reads as TGTGCCAGCTCACTGGGCCCTGGCCAGAATACTGAAGCTTTCTTT.

The genes are TRBV10-3 and TRBJ1-2, with D unresolved. The length of the CDR3 is 12 residues. Germline CDR1 ENHRY, CDR2 SYGVKD. Trimming took off 4 bases at V and 5 bases at J, with 8 bases between the two ends. The CDR3 protein is CAISASEYGYTF. CDR3 DNA sequence: TGTGCCATCAGTGCATCGGAGTATGGCTACACCTTC.

The count of this clone is one. CDR3 DNA sequence: TGTGCCTGGAGTCCTGGACCCCGAGAGCAGTACTTC. Translated, it gives CAWSPGPREQYF. The chain recombines TRBV30 with TRBJ2-7; D gene uncertain. The V end lost 2 bases, the J end lost 7 bases, and 12 bases lay between the germline ends. The CDR3 runs 12 residues. Germline-derived CDR1 and CDR2 are GTSNPN and SVGIG (reference sequence).

This chain links TRBV5-6 with TRBJ2-1; D is ambiguous. Looked up from germline, CDR1 is SGHDT and CDR2 is YYEEEE. The V end lost 0 bases, the J end lost 7 bases, and 11 bases lay between the germline ends. CDR3 length equals 14 residues. DNA for the CDR3: TGTGCCAGCAGCTTGGAGGTTAGTTGGAATGAGCAGTTCTTC. This sequence encodes CASSLEVSWNEQFF.

The chain combines TRBV10-3 with TRBJ1-4; D unclear. Trimming took off 6 bases at V and 8 bases at J, with 10 bases between the two ends. This CDR3 is built from 12 residues. Per germline, CDR1 ENHRY and CDR2 SYGVKD. CDR3 in amino acids: CAISGSGEKLFF. The DNA of the CDR3 is TGTGCCATCAGCGGGAGTGGGGAAAAACTGTTTTTT.

The rearrangement uses TRBV30 and TRBJ1-2, with TRBD1 as a possible D gene (6 bases). V dropped 1 base and J dropped 0 bases, with 9 bases sitting between them. The CDR3 is made up of 14 amino acids. CDR1 is GTSNPN and CDR2 is SVGIG in the germline V gene (reference sequence). Here the CDR3 DNA reads TGTGCCTGGAGTGGGGACACCACTAACTATGGCTACACCTTC. Protein product: CAWSGDTTNYGYTF.